This TCR beta chain was profiled in a study of cytomegalovirus exposure and HLA in healthy donors. Study-level points and caveats: Data from an earlier analysis indicated that most TCR beta V segments were productive either about 90% or about 30% of the time. Later genetic work tied a missense DCLRE1C variant to beta-chain V and J trimming.

The CDR3 is 16 amino acids. Germline V gene data show CDR1 as KGHSY and CDR2 as FQNENV. V was cut by 0 bases and J by 4 bases, with 13 bases left in between. Vbeta (60) and Jbeta (13) primers were used in the PCR. The table came from immunoSEQ multiplex PCR; TCRdb's copy has only in-frame clones and leaves some out. In the table there are about 150,000 clones, less than 80% of which are singletons. Details on this clone: The antigen remains unidentified.

The receptor was isolated from a female donor in good health and CMV-seropositive. This sequence joins TRBV16 and TRBJ1-3; D may be TRBD1 (6 bases). Specimen: PBMCs. Here the CDR3 reads CASSQSRGAGGNTIYF. CDR3 nucleotides: TGTGCCAGCAGCCAATCACGGGGGGCTGGCGGAAACACCATATATTTT.